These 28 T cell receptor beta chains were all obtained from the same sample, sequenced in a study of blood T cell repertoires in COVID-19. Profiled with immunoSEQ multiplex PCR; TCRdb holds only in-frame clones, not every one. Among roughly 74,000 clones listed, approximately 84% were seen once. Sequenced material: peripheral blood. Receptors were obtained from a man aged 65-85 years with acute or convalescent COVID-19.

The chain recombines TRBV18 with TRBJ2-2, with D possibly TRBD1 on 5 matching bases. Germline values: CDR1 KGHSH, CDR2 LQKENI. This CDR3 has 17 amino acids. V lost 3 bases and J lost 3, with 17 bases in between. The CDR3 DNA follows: TGTGCCAGCTCACCGGTACAGGTCCGTGGGGACACCGGGGAGCTGTTTTTT. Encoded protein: CASSPVQVRGDTGELFF.

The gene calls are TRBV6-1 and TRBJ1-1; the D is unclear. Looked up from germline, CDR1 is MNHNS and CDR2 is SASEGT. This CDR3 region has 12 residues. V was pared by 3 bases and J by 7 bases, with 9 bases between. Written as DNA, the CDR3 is TGTGCCAGCAGTGAGACGGGAATTGAAGCTTTCTTT. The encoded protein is CASSETGIEAFF.

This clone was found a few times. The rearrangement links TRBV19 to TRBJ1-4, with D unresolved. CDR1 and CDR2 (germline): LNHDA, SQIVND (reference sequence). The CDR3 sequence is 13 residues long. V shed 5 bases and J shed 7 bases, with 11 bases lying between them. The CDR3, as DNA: TGTGCCAGTAGTTCCACCAGGCGTGAAAAACTGTTTTTT. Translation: CASSSTRREKLFF.

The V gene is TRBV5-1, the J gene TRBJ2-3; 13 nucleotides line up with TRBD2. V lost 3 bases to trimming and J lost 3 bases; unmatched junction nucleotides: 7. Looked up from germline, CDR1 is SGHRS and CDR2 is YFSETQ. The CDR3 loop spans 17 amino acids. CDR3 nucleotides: TGCGCCAGCAGCTCCCGGGGACTAGCGGGGCAGACAGATACGCAGTATTTT. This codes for CASSSRGLAGQTDTQYF. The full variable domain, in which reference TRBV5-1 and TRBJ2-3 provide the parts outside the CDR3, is KAGVTQTPRYLIKTRGQQVTLSCSPISGHRSVSWYQQTPGQGLQFLFEYFSETQRNKGNFPGRFSGRQFSNSRSEMNVSTLELGDSALYLCASSSRGLAGQTDTQYFGPGTRLTVL.

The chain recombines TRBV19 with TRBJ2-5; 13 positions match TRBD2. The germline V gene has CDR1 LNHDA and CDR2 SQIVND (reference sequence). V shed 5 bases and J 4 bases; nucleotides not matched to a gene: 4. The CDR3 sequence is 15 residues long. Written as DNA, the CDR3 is TGTGCCAGTAGTGGACTAGCGGGAGAGGGAGAGACCCAGTACTTC. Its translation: CASSGLAGEGETQYF.

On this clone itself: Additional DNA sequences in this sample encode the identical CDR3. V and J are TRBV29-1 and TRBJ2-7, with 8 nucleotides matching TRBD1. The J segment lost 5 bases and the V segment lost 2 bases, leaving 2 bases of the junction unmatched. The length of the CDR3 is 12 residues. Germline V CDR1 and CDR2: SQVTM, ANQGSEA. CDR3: CSVEQGADEQYF. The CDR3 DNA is TGCAGCGTTGAACAGGGGGCCGACGAGCAGTACTTC.

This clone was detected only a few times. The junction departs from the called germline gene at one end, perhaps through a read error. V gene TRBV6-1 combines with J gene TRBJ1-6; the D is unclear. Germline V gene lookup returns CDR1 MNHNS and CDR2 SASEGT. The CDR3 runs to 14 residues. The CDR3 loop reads CASREGGSLSPLHF. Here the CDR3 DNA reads TGTGCCAGCAGAGAAGGAGGGAGTCTTTCACCCCTCCACTTT.

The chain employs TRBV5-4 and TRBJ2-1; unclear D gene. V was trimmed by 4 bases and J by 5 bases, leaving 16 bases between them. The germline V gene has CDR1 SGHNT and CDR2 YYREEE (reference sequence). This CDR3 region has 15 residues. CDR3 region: CASSRKEDTDNEQFF. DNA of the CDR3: TGTGCCAGCAGCCGCAAGGAAGACACAGACAATGAGCAGTTCTTC.

For the CDR3, the DNA is TGTGCCAGCAGTTACTCCCCACTAGGCAATCAGCCCCAGCATTTT. Its protein product is CASSYSPLGNQPQHF. V gene TRBV6-5 combines with J gene TRBJ1-5; D gene ambiguous. V lost 0 bases and J lost 2, with 8 bases in between. The CDR3 runs 15 residues. Germline V CDR1 and CDR2: MNHEY, SVGAGI.

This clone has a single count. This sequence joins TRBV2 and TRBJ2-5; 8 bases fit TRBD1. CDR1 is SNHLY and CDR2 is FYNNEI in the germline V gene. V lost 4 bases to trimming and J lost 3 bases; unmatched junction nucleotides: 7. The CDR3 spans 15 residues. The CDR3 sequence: CASSGPGQVKETQYF. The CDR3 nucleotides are TGTGCCAGCAGTGGGCCGGGACAGGTGAAAGAGACCCAGTACTTC.

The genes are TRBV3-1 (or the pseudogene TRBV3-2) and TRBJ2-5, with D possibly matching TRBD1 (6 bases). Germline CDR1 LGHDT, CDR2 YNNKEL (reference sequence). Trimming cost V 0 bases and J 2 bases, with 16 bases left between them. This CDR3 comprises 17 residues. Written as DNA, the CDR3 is TGTGCCAGCAGCCAAGATCAAGGGGCTAGGGGGCAAGAGACCCAGTACTTC. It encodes CASSQDQGARGQETQYF.

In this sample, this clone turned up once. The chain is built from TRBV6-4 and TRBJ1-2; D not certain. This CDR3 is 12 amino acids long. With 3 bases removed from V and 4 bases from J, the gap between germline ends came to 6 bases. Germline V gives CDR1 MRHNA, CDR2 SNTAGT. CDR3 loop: CASSEGGYGYTF. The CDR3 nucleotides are TGTGCCAGCAGTGAAGGCGGCTATGGCTACACCTTC.

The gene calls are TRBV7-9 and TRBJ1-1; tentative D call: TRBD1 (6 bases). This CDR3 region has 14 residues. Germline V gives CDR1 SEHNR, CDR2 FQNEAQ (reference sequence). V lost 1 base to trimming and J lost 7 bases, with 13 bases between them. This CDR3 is CASSLGRQDFEAFF. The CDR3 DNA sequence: TGTGCCAGCAGCTTAGGCCGACAGGACTTTGAAGCTTTCTTT.

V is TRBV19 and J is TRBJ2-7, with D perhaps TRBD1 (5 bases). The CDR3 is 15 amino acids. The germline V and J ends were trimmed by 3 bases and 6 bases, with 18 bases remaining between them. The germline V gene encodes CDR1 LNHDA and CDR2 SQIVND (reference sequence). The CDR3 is CASSITQAGQGEQYF. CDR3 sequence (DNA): TGTGCCAGTAGTATTACCCAAGCAGGGCAAGGCGAGCAGTACTTC.

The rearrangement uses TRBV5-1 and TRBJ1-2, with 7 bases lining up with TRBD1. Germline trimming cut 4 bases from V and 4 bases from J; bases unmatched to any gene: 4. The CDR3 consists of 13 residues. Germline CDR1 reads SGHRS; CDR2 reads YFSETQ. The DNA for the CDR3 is TGCGCCAGCAGCCCCCGGGACAGCTATGGCTACACCTTC. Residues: CASSPRDSYGYTF.

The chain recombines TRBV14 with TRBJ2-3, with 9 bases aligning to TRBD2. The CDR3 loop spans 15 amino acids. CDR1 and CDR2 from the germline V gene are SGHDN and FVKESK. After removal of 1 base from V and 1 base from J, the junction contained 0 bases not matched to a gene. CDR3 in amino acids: CASSQVAGGTDTQYF. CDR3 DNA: TGTGCCAGCAGCCAAGTAGCGGGAGGCACAGATACGCAGTATTTT. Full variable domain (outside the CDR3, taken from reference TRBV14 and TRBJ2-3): EAGVTQFPSHSVIEKGQTVTLRCDPISGHDNLYWYRRVMGKEIKFLLHFVKESKQDESGMPNNRFLAERTGGTYSTLKVQPAELEDSGVYFCASSQVAGGTDTQYFGPGTRLTVL.

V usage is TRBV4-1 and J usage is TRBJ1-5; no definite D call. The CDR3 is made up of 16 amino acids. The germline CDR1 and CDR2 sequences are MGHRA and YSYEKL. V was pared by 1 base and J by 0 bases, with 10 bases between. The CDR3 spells CASSQGEQYSNQPQHF. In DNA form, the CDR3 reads TGCGCCAGCAGCCAAGGGGAGCAATATAGCAATCAGCCCCAGCATTTT.

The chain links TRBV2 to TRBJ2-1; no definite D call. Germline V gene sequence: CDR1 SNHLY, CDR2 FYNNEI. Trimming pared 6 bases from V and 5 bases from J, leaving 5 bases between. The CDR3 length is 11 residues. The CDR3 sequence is CASSGDNEQFF. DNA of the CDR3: TGTGCCAGCAGCGGAGACAATGAGCAGTTCTTC.

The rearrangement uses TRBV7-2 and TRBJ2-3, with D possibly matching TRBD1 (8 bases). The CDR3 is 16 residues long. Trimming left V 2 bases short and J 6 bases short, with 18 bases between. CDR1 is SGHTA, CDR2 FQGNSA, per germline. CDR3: CASSLQTGAGRDTQYF. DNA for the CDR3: TGTGCCAGCAGCTTACAGACAGGGGCCGGGAGGGATACGCAGTATTTT.

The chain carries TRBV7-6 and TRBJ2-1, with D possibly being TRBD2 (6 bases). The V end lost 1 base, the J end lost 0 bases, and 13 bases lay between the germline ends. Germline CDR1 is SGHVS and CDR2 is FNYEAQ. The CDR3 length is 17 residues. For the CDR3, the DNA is TGTGCCAGCAGCTTAGAGGGGCGGGGTAACTCCTACAATGAGCAGTTCTTC. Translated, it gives CASSLEGRGNSYNEQFF.

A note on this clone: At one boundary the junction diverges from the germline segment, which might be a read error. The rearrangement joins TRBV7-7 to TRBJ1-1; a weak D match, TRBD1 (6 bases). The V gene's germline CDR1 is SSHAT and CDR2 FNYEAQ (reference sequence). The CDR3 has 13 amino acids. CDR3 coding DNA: TGTGCTAGCAGCCAGGACAGAAACACTGAAGCTTTCTTT. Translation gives CASSQDRNTEAFF.

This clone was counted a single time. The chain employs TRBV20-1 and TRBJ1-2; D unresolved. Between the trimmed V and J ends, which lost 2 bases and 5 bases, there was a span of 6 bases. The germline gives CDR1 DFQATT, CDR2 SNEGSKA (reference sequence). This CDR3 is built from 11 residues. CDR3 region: CSARSGYGYTF. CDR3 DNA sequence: TGCAGTGCTAGAAGCGGTTATGGCTACACCTTC.

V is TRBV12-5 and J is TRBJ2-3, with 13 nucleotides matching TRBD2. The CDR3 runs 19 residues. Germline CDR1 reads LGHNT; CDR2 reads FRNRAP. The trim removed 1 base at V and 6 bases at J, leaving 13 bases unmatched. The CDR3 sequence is CASGLAGTSGVQWTDTQYF. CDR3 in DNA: TGTGCTAGTGGTTTGGCGGGGACTAGCGGGGTCCAATGGACTGATACGCAGTATTTT. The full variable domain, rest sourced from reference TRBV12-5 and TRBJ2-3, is DARVTQTPRHKVTEMGQEVTMRCQPILGHNTVFWYRQTMMQGLELLAYFRNRAPLDDSGMPKDRFSAEMPDATLATLKIQPSEPRDSAVYFCASGLAGTSGVQWTDTQYFGPGTRLTVL.

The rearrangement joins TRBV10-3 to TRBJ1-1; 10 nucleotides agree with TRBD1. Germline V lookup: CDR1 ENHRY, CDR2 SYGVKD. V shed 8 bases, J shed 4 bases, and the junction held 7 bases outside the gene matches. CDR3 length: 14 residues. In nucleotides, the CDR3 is TGTGCCATCGGGAAGGACAGGGGGGCCACTGAAGCTTTCTTT. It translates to CAIGKDRGATEAFF.

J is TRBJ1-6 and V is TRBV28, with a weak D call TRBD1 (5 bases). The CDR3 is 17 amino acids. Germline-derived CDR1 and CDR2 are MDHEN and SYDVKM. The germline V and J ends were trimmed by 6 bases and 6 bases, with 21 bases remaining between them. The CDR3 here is CASSHQPLGQGNSPLHF. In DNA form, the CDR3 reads TGTGCCAGCAGCCATCAACCCCTGGGGCAGGGTAATTCACCCCTCCACTTT.

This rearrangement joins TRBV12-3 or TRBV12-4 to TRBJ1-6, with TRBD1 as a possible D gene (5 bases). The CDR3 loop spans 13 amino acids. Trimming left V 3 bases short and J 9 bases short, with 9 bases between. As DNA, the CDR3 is TGTGCCAGCAGTTTCGTGACAGCTTCACCCCTCCACTTT. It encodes CASSFVTASPLHF.

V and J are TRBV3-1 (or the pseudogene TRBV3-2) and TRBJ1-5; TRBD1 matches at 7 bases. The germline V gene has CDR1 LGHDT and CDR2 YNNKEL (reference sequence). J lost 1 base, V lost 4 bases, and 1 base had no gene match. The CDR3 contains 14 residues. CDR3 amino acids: CASSLTGSNQPQHF. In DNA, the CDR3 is TGTGCCAGCAGCCTGACAGGGAGCAATCAGCCCCAGCATTTT.

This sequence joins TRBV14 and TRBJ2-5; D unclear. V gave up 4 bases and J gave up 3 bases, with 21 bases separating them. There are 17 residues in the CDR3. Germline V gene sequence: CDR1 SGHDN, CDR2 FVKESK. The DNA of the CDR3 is TGTGCCAGCAGCCCCCGTGAGGTTCGGGTCCAGAAAGAGACCCAGTACTTC. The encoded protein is CASSPREVRVQKETQYF.